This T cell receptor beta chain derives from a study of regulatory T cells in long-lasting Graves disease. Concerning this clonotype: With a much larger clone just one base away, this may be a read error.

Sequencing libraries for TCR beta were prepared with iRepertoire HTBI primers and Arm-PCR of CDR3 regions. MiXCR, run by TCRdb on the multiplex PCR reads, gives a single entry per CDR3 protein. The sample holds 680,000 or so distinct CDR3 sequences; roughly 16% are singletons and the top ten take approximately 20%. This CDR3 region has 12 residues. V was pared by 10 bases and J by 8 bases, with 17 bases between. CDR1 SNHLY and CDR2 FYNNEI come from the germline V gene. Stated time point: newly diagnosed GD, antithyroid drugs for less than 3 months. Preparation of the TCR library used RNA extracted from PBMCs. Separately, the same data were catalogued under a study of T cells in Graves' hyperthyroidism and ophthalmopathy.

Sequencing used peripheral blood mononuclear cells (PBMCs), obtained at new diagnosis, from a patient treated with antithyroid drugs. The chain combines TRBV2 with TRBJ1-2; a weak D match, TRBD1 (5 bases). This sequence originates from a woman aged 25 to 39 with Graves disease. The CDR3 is CATQPNGGGYTF. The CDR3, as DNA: TGTGCCACCCAACCCAACGGGGGAGGCTACACCTTC.